This is a list of T cell receptor beta chains from one sample in a study of blood T cell repertoires in COVID-19. Sequencing used immunoSEQ multiplex PCR; TCRdb keeps in-frame clones, though not all of them. The sample has over 150,000 clones, around nine tenths seen once. Material for sequencing was peripheral blood. The origin of the receptors is a man between 45 and 60 years old with COVID-19, enrolled during active disease. CDR3s include the opening cysteine and the closing phenylalanine or tryptophan. A D gene is named only where the DNA matches it firmly. The size entry is marked missing in some rows and otherwise reads once, few, many or a size class.

v_gene,d_gene,abundance,j_gene,CDR3nt,CDR3aa
TRBV7-3,.,.,TRBJ2-3,TGTGCCAGCAGCCCGAGGGCGGACCTCGGCACAGATACGCAGTATTTT,CASSPRADLGTDTQYF
TRBV7-8,TRBD1,once,TRBJ2-3,TGTGCCAGCAGCTTAGGAGCAGGGGGCGGCACAGATACGCAGTATTTT,CASSLGAGGGTDTQYF
TRBV12-3/TRBV12-4,TRBD1,.,TRBJ2-3,TGTGCCAGCAGCGGACAGGGAGATACGCAGTATTTT,CASSGQGDTQYF
TRBV6-1,.,.,TRBJ1-1,TGTGCCAGCAGTGAGACAGACACCCGAGAAGCTTTCTTT,CASSETDTREAFF
TRBV19,TRBD1,.,TRBJ1-1,TGTGCCAGTAGTACCGACAGGGGATTGCAAAACACTGAAGCTTTCTTT,CASSTDRGLQNTEAFF
TRBV2,.,.,TRBJ2-4,TGTGCCAGCAGTGGAGGGGGACCACAAGTCGGGATTCAGTACTTC,CASSGGGPQVGIQYF
TRBV29-1,.,once,TRBJ2-1,TGCAGCGTTGCCGGGGACACCTCTTACAATGAGCAGTTCTTC,CSVAGDTSYNEQFF
TRBV23-1,TRBD2,.,TRBJ2-5,TGCGCCAGCAGTCAATCAAACCGCCTAGCGGGAGGGCCGGCCCAAGAGACCCAGTACTTC,CASSQSNRLAGGPAQETQYF
TRBV9,.,.,TRBJ2-5,TGTGCCAGCAGCGTAGCTCCGGACAGACAAGAGACCCAGTACTTC,CASSVAPDRQETQYF
TRBV13,.,.,TRBJ2-7,TGTGCCAGCAGCCCCCCGAGCGCGGCTTCCTACGAGCAGTACTTC,CASSPPSAASYEQYF
TRBV5-1,TRBD1,.,TRBJ2-2,TGCGCCAGCAGCTTCACCGGGACAGACAACACCGGGGAGCTGTTTTTT,CASSFTGTDNTGELFF
TRBV18,TRBD1,.,TRBJ1-4,TGTGCCAGCTCACCGGACAGGGTGCGGGAAAAACTGTTTTTT,CASSPDRVREKLFF
TRBV27,TRBD1,.,TRBJ1-1,TGTGCCAGCAGCTGGGACAGGGGCACTGAAGCTTTCTTT,CASSWDRGTEAFF
TRBV6-2/TRBV6-3,TRBD2,.,TRBJ2-1,TGTGCCAGCAGTTATTTTCGAGGGACCGGGGGGGCCGGGAATGAGCAGTTCTTC,CASSYFRGTGGAGNEQFF
TRBV28,TRBD1,.,TRBJ1-3,TGTGCCAGCAGTTTACCGGACAGGTTCTCTGGAAACACCATATATTTT,CASSLPDRFSGNTIYF
TRBV11-2,.,.,TRBJ2-7,TGTGCCAGCAGTCCGGCCGCCCGGGCCACTAGATACGAGCAGTACTTC,CASSPAARATRYEQYF
TRBV28,TRBD2,.,TRBJ2-3,TGTGCCAGCAGTTCAGCGGGGGGTTTCACAGATACGCAGTATTTT,CASSSAGGFTDTQYF
TRBV15,.,.,TRBJ1-2,TGTGCCACCAGCAGAGATCGACCGGCGGGCTACTATGGCTACACCTTC,CATSRDRPAGYYGYTF
TRBV30,.,.,TRBJ2-7,TGTGCCTGGAGTGTACGTCTAGACTACGAGCAGTACTTC,CAWSVRLDYEQYF
TRBV4-2,.,.,TRBJ2-1,TGTGCCAGCAGCCAAGACAGGGGAACAGGGAACCATGAGCAGTTCTTC,CASSQDRGTGNHEQFF
TRBV6-6,TRBD1,.,TRBJ2-1,TGTGCCAGCAGTCCACAGGGGGCTAGCGGACTAAAGCAGTTCTTC,CASSPQGASGLKQFF
TRBV7-2,.,once,TRBJ1-6,TGTGCCAGCAGCCCCACAGGGCGGGATTCACCCCTCCACTTT,CASSPTGRDSPLHF
TRBV9,.,.,TRBJ2-5,TGTGCCAGCAGCGTAGGGGGGCAGGAGACCCAGTACTTC,CASSVGGQETQYF
TRBV5-1,.,.,TRBJ1-1,TGCGCCAGCAGCTTGGTACCGACACAGAACACTGAAGCTTTCTTT,CASSLVPTQNTEAFF
TRBV4-1,TRBD1,.,TRBJ1-2,TGCGCCAGCAGCCAAGTAGCCCGGGACAGAAGTGGCTACACCTTC,CASSQVARDRSGYTF
TRBV6-5,.,.,TRBJ2-5,TGTGCCAGCAGAGGAGCGGGCGCCCAAGAGACCCAGTACTTC,CASRGAGAQETQYF
TRBV2,TRBD1,.,TRBJ2-1,TGTGCCAGCACCCGGGACAGCAACAATGAGCAGTTCTTC,CASTRDSNNEQFF
TRBV7-3,TRBD1,.,TRBJ1-2,TGTGCCAGCAGCTTAACGGGACAGGGTTTGGGGGGCTACACCTTC,CASSLTGQGLGGYTF
TRBV10-3,TRBD2,.,TRBJ2-2,TGTGCCATCTCGGGAGTAGCGGGGGGGAACACCGGGGAGCTGTTTTTT,CAISGVAGGNTGELFF
TRBV9,TRBD2,.,TRBJ2-3,TGTGCCAGCAGCGTAGTGGGAGGGAACACAGATACGCAGTATTTT,CASSVVGGNTDTQYF
TRBV7-2,.,.,TRBJ2-1,TGTGCCAGCAGTCGCGGACAAAGCTCCTACAATGAGCAGTTCTTC,CASSRGQSSYNEQFF
TRBV30,.,.,TRBJ2-1,TGTGCCTGGCGGGGGGCCAACTCCTACAATGAGCAGTTCTTC,CAWRGANSYNEQFF
TRBV4-3,.,.,TRBJ1-4,TGCGCCAGCAAGGCTAGTGGCGCGCCTAATGAAAAACTGTTTTTT,CASKASGAPNEKLFF
TRBV30,.,.,TRBJ2-5,TGTGCCTGGAGTCCCCATGACTCCCAGGAGACCCAGTACTTC,CAWSPHDSQETQYF
TRBV3-1/TRBV3-2,.,.,TRBJ2-7,TGTGCCAGCAGCCTAAATCATGGGGGGGCCTTGTACGAGCAGTACTTC,CASSLNHGGALYEQYF
TRBV5-1,TRBD1,.,TRBJ1-6,TGCGCCAGCAGCTGGGGGGACAGGGATAATTCACCCCTCCACTTT,CASSWGDRDNSPLHF
TRBV29-1,.,.,TRBJ1-4,TGCAGCGTTGGGGACACCAATGAAAAACTGTTTTTT,CSVGDTNEKLFF
TRBV2,TRBD2,once,TRBJ2-7,TGTGCCAGCAGTGTACAAAAGCTAGCGGGGTCCTACGAGCAGTACTTC,CASSVQKLAGSYEQYF
TRBV4-3,.,once,TRBJ1-1,TGCGCCAGCAGCCAAGATCGGGGGTTGGCTGAAGCTTTCTTT,CASSQDRGLAEAFF
TRBV11-1,TRBD1,.,TRBJ2-7,TGTGCCAGCAGCTCCCCAGTAGGGACAGGGCGGTTCGAGCAGTACTTC,CASSSPVGTGRFEQYF
TRBV2,.,once,TRBJ1-1,TGTGCCAGCAGTGAAGCCCGGCTGGGCGCTTTCTTT,CASSEARLGAFF
TRBV4-3,.,.,TRBJ2-6,TGCGCCAGCAGCCAAGGGAGGGCTGGTGGGGCCAACGTCCTGACTTTC,CASSQGRAGGANVLTF
TRBV5-1,.,few,TRBJ1-2,TGCGCCAGCAGCTTGTGGGGAGATAACTATGGCTACACCTTC,CASSLWGDNYGYTF
TRBV3-1/TRBV3-2,.,.,TRBJ2-7,TGTGCCAGCAGCCAAGGCGGGACTTCCTACGAGCAGTACTTC,CASSQGGTSYEQYF
TRBV19,TRBD1,.,TRBJ2-3,TGTGCCAGTTCGCCCGTCCCGGGACAGGGGGGTACGCAGTATTTT,CASSPVPGQGGTQYF
TRBV18,TRBD2,once,TRBJ2-2,TGTGCCAGCTCTCTACTAGCGGGAGGCGACACCGGGGAGCTGTTTTTT,CASSLLAGGDTGELFF